These 10 T cell receptor beta chains were sequenced from one sample in a study of OX40 agonist ivuxolimab in advanced cancers. Profiled with immunoSEQ multiplex PCR; TCRdb holds only in-frame clones, not every one. The repertoire holds around 61,000 clones, with about 90% as singletons. Material: CD4+ or CD8+ T cells sorted from blood, obtained in a trial of the OX40 agonist ivuxolimab. Receptors were obtained from an adult with an advanced solid tumor such as melanoma, head and neck, liver or kidney cancer.

The V call is TRBV7-6, the J call TRBJ2-5, with no clear D. CDR1 SGHVS and CDR2 FNYEAQ come from the germline V gene. Trimming removed 4 bases from V and 1 base from J, with 10 bases in between. The CDR3 sequence is 14 residues long. Here the CDR3 reads CASSSSTIQETQYF. The CDR3 DNA reads as TGTGCCAGCAGCTCCAGTACGATCCAAGAGACCCAGTACTTC.

This chain joins TRBV28 and TRBJ1-5; 7 positions match TRBD1. The CDR3 has 16 residues. From germline, CDR1 is MDHEN and CDR2 SYDVKM. Trimming removed 2 bases from V and 5 bases from J; junction bases left unmatched: 9. The CDR3 reads CASSLGLGQAYQPQHF. In DNA, the CDR3 is TGTGCCAGCAGTTTAGGCCTAGGACAGGCATATCAGCCCCAGCATTTT. Variable domain in full (rest from reference TRBV28 and TRBJ1-5): DVKVTQSSRYLVKRTGEKVFLECVQDMDHENMFWYRQDPGLGLRLIYFSYDVKMKEKGDIPEGYSVSREKKERFSLILESASTNQTSMYLCASSLGLGQAYQPQHFGDGTRLSIL.

This chain uses TRBV6-5 with TRBJ1-3; tentatively, D is TRBD1 (6 bases). Germline V gene data show CDR1 as MNHEY and CDR2 as SVGAGI. CDR3 length: 14 residues. Trimming removed 9 bases from V and 2 bases from J, with 14 bases in between. The CDR3 region has the DNA TGTGCCAGTCAGTGGGGGGCAACTGGAAACACCATATATTTT. It codes for CASQWGATGNTIYF.

The CDR3 DNA reads TGTGCCATCAGCCGGGACACGTCCTACGAGCAGTACGTC. Protein product: CAISRDTSYEQYV. J is TRBJ2-7 and V is TRBV10-3, with a possible D match to TRBD1 (6 bases). The CDR3 is made up of 13 amino acids. V shed 6 bases and J shed 1 base, with 10 bases lying between them. In germline, CDR1 is ENHRY, CDR2 SYGVKD.

V is TRBV9 and J is TRBJ2-5; D perhaps matches TRBD1 (6 bases). The length of the CDR3 is 13 residues. The ends were cut back, 2 bases at V and 5 bases at J, with 10 bases in the middle. The germline gives CDR1 SGDLS, CDR2 YYNGEE. The CDR3 loop reads CASSVRGQETQYF. DNA of the CDR3: TGTGCCAGCAGCGTCAGGGGTCAGGAGACCCAGTACTTC.

This sequence joins TRBV14 and TRBJ1-6; TRBD1 might be the D (5 bases). The CDR3 sequence is 14 residues long. CDR1 and CDR2 (germline): SGHDN, FVKESK. Trimming left V 4 bases short and J 4 bases short, with 8 bases between. CDR3 DNA: TGTGCCAGCAGCCCCGACAGATATAATTCACCCCTCCACTTT. It translates to CASSPDRYNSPLHF.

This clone was seen just once. The J gene is TRBJ2-3, the V gene TRBV20-1; no firm D call. The CDR3 is made up of 11 amino acids. Germline V CDR1 and CDR2: DFQATT, SNEGSKA (reference sequence). V was trimmed by 2 bases and J by 4 bases, leaving 4 bases between them. CDR3 residues: CSARLADTQYF. DNA for the CDR3: TGCAGTGCTAGACTTGCAGATACGCAGTATTTT.

The chain employs TRBV5-4 and TRBJ1-5; 8 bases match TRBD1. V lost 2 bases to trimming and J lost 2 bases; unmatched junction nucleotides: 0. Germline V lookup: CDR1 SGHNT, CDR2 YYREEE (reference sequence). This CDR3 region has 14 residues. CDR3 nucleotides: TGTGCCAGCAGCTTACAGGGGGGCAATCAGCCCCAGCATTTT. Residues: CASSLQGGNQPQHF.

This sequence joins TRBV7-9 and TRBJ2-1, with D maybe TRBD2 (5 bases). The CDR3 is made up of 12 amino acids. In germline, CDR1 is SEHNR, CDR2 FQNEAQ (reference sequence). V shed 5 bases and J shed 8 bases, with 10 bases lying between them. The CDR3, as DNA: TGTGCCAGCAGCCCACTCGGGGATGAGCAGTTCTTC. Residues: CASSPLGDEQFF.

The V call is TRBV4-1, the J call TRBJ2-3; 9 bases align to TRBD2. Per germline, CDR1 MGHRA and CDR2 YSYEKL. Trimming cost V 3 bases and J 4 bases; bases outside gene matches: 14. This CDR3 is built from 18 residues. DNA for the CDR3: TGCGCCAGCAGCCATCGTAGCGGGGGACTCCGGGGCCCAGATACGCAGTATTTT. This encodes CASSHRSGGLRGPDTQYF.